The 12 T cell receptor beta chains below come from one sample, sequenced in a study of TIL therapy for anti-PD-1-resistant metastatic lung cancer. The libraries were made with immunoSEQ v3. Generated by immunoSEQ multiplex PCR, the TCRdb table keeps only in-frame clones and is missing some. The repertoire holds under 20,000 clones, roughly 79% seen once, with 7.4% in the top ten. Time point in this sample: pre-treatment sample, taken before nivolumab and TIL therapy. Material: blood, obtained at baseline. Receptor source: a person aged 25-85 years with non-small cell lung cancer.

The rearrangement links TRBV11-2 to TRBJ1-4; 7 nucleotides line up with TRBD1. The germline V gene encodes CDR1 SGHAT and CDR2 FQNNGV. The CDR3 runs 13 residues. The V gene end was trimmed by 5 bases and the J gene end by 5 bases; junction bases not matched to a gene: 2. The CDR3 DNA reads TGTGCCAGCAGCGCGGACAGGAATGAAAAACTGTTTTTT. Amino acids: CASSADRNEKLFF.

The rearrangement joins TRBV19 to TRBJ1-5; D is possibly TRBD1 (6 bases). This CDR3 has 15 amino acids. Germline V gene data show CDR1 as LNHDA and CDR2 as SQIVND (reference sequence). Trimming stripped 7 bases from V and 1 base from J, with 14 bases between. The CDR3 nucleotides are TGTGCCAGTAAAGACAGGTTGGGGAGCAATCAGCCCCAGCATTTT. It yields the protein CASKDRLGSNQPQHF.

J is TRBJ2-3 and V is TRBV7-9, with 8 bases fitting TRBD1. Germline-derived CDR1 and CDR2 are SEHNR and FQNEAQ (reference sequence). The CDR3 is made up of 16 amino acids. V was pared by 5 bases and J by 0 bases, with 7 bases of the junction left unmatched. This CDR3 reads CASSARRQGSTDTQYF. CDR3 nucleotide sequence: TGTGCCAGCAGCGCCCGACGACAGGGGAGCACAGATACGCAGTATTTT.

The gene calls are TRBV10-1 and TRBJ2-1; 8 bases match TRBD2. The V and J ends lost 7 bases and 6 bases, in that order; junction bases with no gene match: 5. Germline V lookup: CDR1 WNHNN, CDR2 SYGVQD (reference sequence). The CDR3 runs to 13 residues. The CDR3 DNA sequence: TGCGCCAGCAAGCCAGCGGGGGTCAATGAGCAGTTCTTC. This sequence encodes CASKPAGVNEQFF.

V usage is TRBV19 and J usage is TRBJ1-1; 8 bases agree with TRBD1. Germline V gives CDR1 LNHDA, CDR2 SQIVND (reference sequence). V trimming: 6 bases; J trimming: 1 base; junction bases outside the gene matches: 10. The CDR3 consists of 16 residues. In DNA form, the CDR3 reads TGTGCCAGTAGCGAGGACAGGGCATATAGGAACACTGAAGCTTTCTTT. Amino acid sequence: CASSEDRAYRNTEAFF.

The chain joins TRBV3-1 (or the pseudogene TRBV3-2) to TRBJ1-1; TRBD1 matches at 7 bases. The CDR3 runs 17 residues. Looked up from germline, CDR1 is LGHDT and CDR2 is YNNKEL (reference sequence). Trimming at V came to 4 bases and at J to 1 base, leaving 12 bases not matched to a gene. This CDR3 is CASSLFPGRGRNTEAFF. CDR3 nucleotide sequence: TGTGCCAGCAGCCTTTTCCCAGGCAGGGGGAGGAACACTGAAGCTTTCTTT.

In its sample, this clone was seen once. The rearrangement uses TRBV9 and TRBJ2-2, with 7 nucleotides matching TRBD2. In germline, CDR1 is SGDLS, CDR2 YYNGEE. Germline trimming cut 4 bases from V and 3 bases from J; bases unmatched to any gene: 6. The CDR3 length is 15 residues. The CDR3 bases are TGTGCCAGCAGCCCGCGGGGGAGAGACACCGGGGAGCTGTTTTTT. It translates to CASSPRGRDTGELFF.

The chain has TRBV3-1 (or the pseudogene TRBV3-2) and TRBJ2-3; 9 positions match TRBD1. CDR3 length: 15 amino acids. Trimming cost V 4 bases and J 2 bases; bases outside gene matches: 4. The germline V gene encodes CDR1 LGHDT and CDR2 YNNKEL (reference sequence). The DNA for the CDR3 is TGTGCCAGCAGCCCCGGACAGGGGTTCACAGATACGCAGTATTTT. Translation gives CASSPGQGFTDTQYF.

The CDR3, as DNA: TGTGCCATCAGTGAGTCTGGGGGGGCCATCTCTGGGGCCAACGTCCTGACTTTC. Translating gives CAISESGGAISGANVLTF. J is TRBJ2-6 and V is TRBV10-3, with D possibly TRBD2 on 7 matching bases. Germline V gene sequence: CDR1 ENHRY, CDR2 SYGVKD. Trimming stripped 0 bases from V and 0 bases from J, with 12 bases between. The CDR3 loop spans 18 amino acids.

As DNA, the CDR3 is TGTGCCAGCAGCTTATCCGGTCAGAACACAGATACGCAGTATTTT. It yields the protein CASSLSGQNTDTQYF. J is TRBJ2-3 and V is TRBV7-2; D not certain. Trimming shortened V by 2 bases and J by 2 bases, and 11 bases separated the two germline ends. Germline CDR1 and CDR2: SGHTA and FQGNSA. This CDR3 region has 15 residues.

The rearrangement uses TRBV6-5 and TRBJ1-1, with D hard to call. V shed 5 bases and J shed 6 bases, with 13 bases lying between them. The germline gives CDR1 MNHEY, CDR2 SVGAGI. The CDR3 covers 13 residues. CDR3 coding DNA: TGTGCCAGCAGTCCTCGGGTCCTTGCTGAAGCTTTCTTT. This gives the protein CASSPRVLAEAFF.

The chain has TRBV2 and TRBJ1-4; TRBD1 is a possible D gene (5 bases). This CDR3 is 13 amino acids long. Trimming took off 11 bases at V and 4 bases at J, with 14 bases between the two ends. Germline assignment: CDR1 SNHLY and CDR2 FYNNEI. CDR3 residues: CAGARDGNEKLFF. The CDR3 nucleotides read TGTGCCGGGGCCCGGGACGGTAATGAAAAACTGTTTTTT.